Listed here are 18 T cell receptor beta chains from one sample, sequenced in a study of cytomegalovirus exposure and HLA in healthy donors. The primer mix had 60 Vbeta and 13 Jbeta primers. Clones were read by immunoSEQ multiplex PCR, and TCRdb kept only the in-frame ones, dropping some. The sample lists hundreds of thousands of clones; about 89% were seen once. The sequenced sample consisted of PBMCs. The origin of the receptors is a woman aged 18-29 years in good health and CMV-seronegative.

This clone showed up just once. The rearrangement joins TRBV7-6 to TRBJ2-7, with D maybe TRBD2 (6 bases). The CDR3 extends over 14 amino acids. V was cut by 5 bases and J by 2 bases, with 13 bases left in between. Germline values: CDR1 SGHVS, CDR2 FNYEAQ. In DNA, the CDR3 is TGTGCCAGCAGCATCGCCGGGAGCACCTACGAGCAGTACTTC. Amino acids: CASSIAGSTYEQYF. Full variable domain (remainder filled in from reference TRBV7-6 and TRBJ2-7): GAGVSQSPRYKVTKRGQDVALRCDPISGHVSLYWYRQALGQGPEFLTYFNYEAQQDKSGLPNDRFSAERPEGSISTLTIQRTEQRDSAMYRCASSIAGSTYEQYFGPGTRLTVT.

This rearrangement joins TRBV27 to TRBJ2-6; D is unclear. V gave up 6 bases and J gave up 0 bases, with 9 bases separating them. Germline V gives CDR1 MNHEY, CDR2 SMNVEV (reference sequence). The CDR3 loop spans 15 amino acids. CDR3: CASSLIGSGANVLTF. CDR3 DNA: TGTGCCAGCAGCCTTATCGGCTCTGGGGCCAACGTCCTGACTTTC.

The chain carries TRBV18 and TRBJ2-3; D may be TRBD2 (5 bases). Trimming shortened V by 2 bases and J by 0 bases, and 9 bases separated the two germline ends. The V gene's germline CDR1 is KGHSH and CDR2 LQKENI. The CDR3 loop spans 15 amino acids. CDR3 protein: CASSPAEGSTDTQYF. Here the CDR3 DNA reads TGTGCCAGCTCACCAGCCGAGGGAAGCACAGATACGCAGTATTTT.

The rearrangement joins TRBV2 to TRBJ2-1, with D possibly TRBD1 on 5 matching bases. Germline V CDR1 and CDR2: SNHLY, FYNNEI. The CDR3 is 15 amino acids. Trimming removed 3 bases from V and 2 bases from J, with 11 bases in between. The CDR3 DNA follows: TGTGCCAGCAGTGATCAGGGTATCACCTACAATGAGCAGTTCTTC. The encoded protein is CASSDQGITYNEQFF.

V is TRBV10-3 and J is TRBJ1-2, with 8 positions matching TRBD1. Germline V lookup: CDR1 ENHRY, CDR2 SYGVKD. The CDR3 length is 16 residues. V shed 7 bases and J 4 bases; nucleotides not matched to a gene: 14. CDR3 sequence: CAITSDRGEIRYGYTF. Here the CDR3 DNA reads TGTGCCATCACCAGCGACAGGGGCGAGATTCGCTATGGCTACACCTTC.

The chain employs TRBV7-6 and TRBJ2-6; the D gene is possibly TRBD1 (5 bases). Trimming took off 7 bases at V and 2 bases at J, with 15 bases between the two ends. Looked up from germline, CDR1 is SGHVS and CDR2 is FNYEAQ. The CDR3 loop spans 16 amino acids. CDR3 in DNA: TGTGCCAGCAAACGGACACTGGTCGCTGGGGCCAACGTCCTGACTTTC. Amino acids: CASKRTLVAGANVLTF. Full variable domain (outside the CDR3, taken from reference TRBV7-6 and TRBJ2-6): GAGVSQSPRYKVTKRGQDVALRCDPISGHVSLYWYRQALGQGPEFLTYFNYEAQQDKSGLPNDRFSAERPEGSISTLTIQRTEQRDSAMYRCASKRTLVAGANVLTFGAGSRLTVL.

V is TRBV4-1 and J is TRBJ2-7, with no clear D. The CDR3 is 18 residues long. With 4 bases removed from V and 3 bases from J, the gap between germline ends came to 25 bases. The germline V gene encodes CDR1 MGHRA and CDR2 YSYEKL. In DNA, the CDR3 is TGCGCCAGCAGCCCAAGATCTAGACCGGTAACAATAAACTACGAGCAGTACTTC. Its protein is CASSPRSRPVTINYEQYF.

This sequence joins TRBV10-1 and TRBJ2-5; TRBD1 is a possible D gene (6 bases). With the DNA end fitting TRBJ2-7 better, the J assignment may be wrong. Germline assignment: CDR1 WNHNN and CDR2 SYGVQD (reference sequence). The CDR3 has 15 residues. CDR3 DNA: TGCGCCAGCAGAGCACAGGGCCCGGAGACCTACGAGCAGTACTTC. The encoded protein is CASRAQGPETYEQYF.

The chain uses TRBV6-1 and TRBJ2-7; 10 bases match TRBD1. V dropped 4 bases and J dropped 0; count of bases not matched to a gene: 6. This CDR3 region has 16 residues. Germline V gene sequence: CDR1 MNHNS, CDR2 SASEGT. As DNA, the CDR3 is TGTGCCAGCAGTGGGGGACAGGGGTATTCCTCCTACGAGCAGTACTTC. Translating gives CASSGGQGYSSYEQYF.

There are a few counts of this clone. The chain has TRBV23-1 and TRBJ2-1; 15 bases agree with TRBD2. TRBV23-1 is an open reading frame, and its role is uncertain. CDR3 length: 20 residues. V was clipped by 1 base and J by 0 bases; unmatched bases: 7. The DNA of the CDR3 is TGCGCCAGCAGTCAATTAGGACTAGCGGGGGGGGTAAGCTCCTACAATGAGCAGTTCTTC. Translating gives CASSQLGLAGGVSSYNEQFF.

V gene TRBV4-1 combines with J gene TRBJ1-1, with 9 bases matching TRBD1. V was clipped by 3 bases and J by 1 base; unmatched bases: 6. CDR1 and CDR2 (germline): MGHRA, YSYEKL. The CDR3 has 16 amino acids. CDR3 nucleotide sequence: TGCGCCAGCAGCCAGAGGACAGGGGACGGGAACACTGAAGCTTTCTTT. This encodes CASSQRTGDGNTEAFF.

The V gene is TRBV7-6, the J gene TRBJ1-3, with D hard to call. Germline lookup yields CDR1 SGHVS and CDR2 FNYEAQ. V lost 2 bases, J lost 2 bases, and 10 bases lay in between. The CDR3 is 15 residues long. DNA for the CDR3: TGTGCCAGCAGCTTATCGCGAGCCCCTGGAAACACCATATATTTT. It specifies CASSLSRAPGNTIYF.

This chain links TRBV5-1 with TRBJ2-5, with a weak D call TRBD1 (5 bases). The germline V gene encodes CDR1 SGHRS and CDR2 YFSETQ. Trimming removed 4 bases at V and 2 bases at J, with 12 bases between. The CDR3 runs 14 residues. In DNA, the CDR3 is TGCGCCAGCAGCGACCAGGGCCGACAAGAGACCCAGTACTTC. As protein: CASSDQGRQETQYF. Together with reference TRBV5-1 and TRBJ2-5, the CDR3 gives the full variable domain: KAGVTQTPRYLIKTRGQQVTLSCSPISGHRSVSWYQQTPGQGLQFLFEYFSETQRNKGNFPGRFSGRQFSNSRSEMNVSTLELGDSALYLCASSDQGRQETQYFGPGTRLLVL.

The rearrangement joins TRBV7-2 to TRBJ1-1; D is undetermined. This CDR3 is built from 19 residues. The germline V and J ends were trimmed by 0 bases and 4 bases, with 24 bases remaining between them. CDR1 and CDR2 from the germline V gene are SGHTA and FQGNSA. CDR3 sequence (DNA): TGTGCCAGCAGCTTAGCCCAGAACCGGGCCCCAAAAGGGAGCACTGAAGCTTTCTTT. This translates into CASSLAQNRAPKGSTEAFF.

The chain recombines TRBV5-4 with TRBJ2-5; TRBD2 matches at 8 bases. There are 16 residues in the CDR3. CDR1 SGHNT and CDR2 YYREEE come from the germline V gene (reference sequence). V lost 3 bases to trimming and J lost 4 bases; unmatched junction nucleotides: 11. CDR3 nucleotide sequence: TGTGCCAGCAGCTCGACCCCTAGCGGGTATGGAGAGACCCAGTACTTC. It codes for CASSSTPSGYGETQYF.

The CDR3 bases are TGTGCCAGCAGCGCCGAAAGGAGACAGGTTGGCTACACCTTC. Translated, it gives CASSAERRQVGYTF. The rearrangement joins TRBV5-4 to TRBJ1-2; tentative D call: TRBD1 (6 bases). The CDR3 has 14 residues. The V gene's germline CDR1 is SGHNT and CDR2 YYREEE (reference sequence). With 4 bases removed from V and 7 bases from J, the gap between germline ends came to 17 bases.

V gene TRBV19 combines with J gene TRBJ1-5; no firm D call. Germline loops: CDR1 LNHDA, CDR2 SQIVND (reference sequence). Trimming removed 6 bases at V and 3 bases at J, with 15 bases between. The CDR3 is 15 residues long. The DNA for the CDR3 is TGTGCCAGTAGGAACGACAATCTCTACAATCAGCCCCAGCATTTT. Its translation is CASRNDNLYNQPQHF.

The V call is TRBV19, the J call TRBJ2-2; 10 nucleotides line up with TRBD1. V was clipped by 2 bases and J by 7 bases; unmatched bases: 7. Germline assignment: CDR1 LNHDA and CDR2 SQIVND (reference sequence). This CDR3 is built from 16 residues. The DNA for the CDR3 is TGTGCCAGTAGTATACTCGAGACAGGGGGCGGCGGGGAGCTGTTTTTT. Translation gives CASSILETGGGGELFF.